This entry is about one T cell receptor beta chain. Its antigen is not identified. The data were produced by immunoSEQ multiplex PCR, yet TCRdb's version contains in-frame clones alone and is incomplete. Of 200,000 to 250,000 clones in the sample, just under 90% are singletons; the top ten hold less than 3%. This sample was taken from a study of cytomegalovirus exposure and HLA in healthy donors. Study-level results: Cytomegalovirus status was reportedly diagnosed by the classifier with high specificity and sensitivity. In vitro, a few CMV-associated chains proved specific for CMV antigens. The study labeled 170 or so TCR beta chains cytomegalovirus-associated.

Trimming took 3 bases from V and 6 from J; bases not matched to a gene: 13. Germline V gene sequence: CDR1 SGHDT, CDR2 YYEEEE. CDR3 length: 16 residues. This TCR derives from a man between 18 and 29 years old in good health and CMV-seronegative. The sample was PBMCs. The chain employs TRBV5-6 and TRBJ2-7; 9 bases match TRBD2. CDR3 residues: CASSWSRGLAGSEQYF. CDR3 DNA: TGTGCCAGCAGCTGGTCTAGGGGCCTAGCGGGAAGCGAGCAGTACTTC.